This passage covers 2 T cell receptor beta chains from one sample sequenced in a study of blood T cell repertoires in COVID-19. The protocol was immunoSEQ multiplex PCR, while the TCRdb copy is restricted to in-frame clones and leaves out a portion. The table lists around 130,000 clones, roughly 80% of them singletons. Sequenced input: peripheral blood. The source is a man aged 70 or older with acute or convalescent COVID-19.

The V and J genes are TRBV28 and TRBJ1-3; TRBD1 is a possible D gene (6 bases). Germline V gives CDR1 MDHEN, CDR2 SYDVKM. The CDR3 covers 14 residues. V was shortened by 5 bases and J by 2 bases, with 10 bases between the two germline ends. In nucleotides, the CDR3 is TGTGCCAGCAGTAGGGGGGGCACTGGAAACACCATATATTTT. Encoded protein: CASSRGGTGNTIYF. Combining the CDR3 with reference TRBV28 and TRBJ1-3 gives the whole variable domain DVKVTQSSRYLVKRTGEKVFLECVQDMDHENMFWYRQDPGLGLRLIYFSYDVKMKEKGDIPEGYSVSREKKERFSLILESASTNQTSMYLCASSRGGTGNTIYFGEGSWLTVV.

The J gene is TRBJ2-5, the V gene TRBV11-2; 8 positions agree with TRBD2. Trimming took 1 base from V and 2 from J; bases not matched to a gene: 12. The CDR3 has 18 residues. Germline-derived CDR1 and CDR2 are SGHAT and FQNNGV. The CDR3 DNA reads as TGTGCCAGCAGCTTAGGAGTCCGGGGGGGCGCAGGTCAAGAGACCCAGTACTTC. Its protein is CASSLGVRGGAGQETQYF. The variable domain in full, completed from reference TRBV11-2 and TRBJ2-5, reads EAGVAQSPRYKIIEKRQSVAFWCNPISGHATLYWYQQILGQGPKLLIQFQNNGVVDDSQLPKDRFSAERLKGVDSTLKIQPAKLEDSAVYLCASSLGVRGGAGQETQYFGPGTRLLVL.